This T cell receptor (beta chain) was identified in a study of blood T cell repertoires in COVID-19. Study context: Acute-phase and convalescent COVID-19 samples originated in the United States, Italy and Spain. The cDNA or gDNA used as material had been derived from T cells, B-cell-depleted T cells, or PBMCs.

Study processing details: How many nucleated cells were present was estimated from reference gene primer amplification. Only in-frame clones appear in the TCRdb table, and some are missing; sequencing was by immunoSEQ multiplex PCR. V and J calls and clone size are those listed in that table; D and trimming were worked out from the DNA. Of a few hundred thousand clones listed, about 90% are singletons. The V gene end was trimmed by 6 bases and the J gene end by 9 bases; junction bases not matched to a gene: 16. The CDR3 loop spans 16 amino acids. Germline V gives CDR1 LGHNT, CDR2 FRNRAP. One Seattle source followed patients from active infection through their disease course.

This TCR came from a person under 35 with COVID-19, enrolled during active disease. Sequenced sample: peripheral blood. The chain combines TRBV12-5 with TRBJ2-1, with TRBD2 identical over 8 bases. The CDR3 is CASGLNTGTRITEQFF. The CDR3 DNA reads as TGTGCTAGTGGATTAAACACCGGGACTAGGATCACTGAGCAGTTCTTC.